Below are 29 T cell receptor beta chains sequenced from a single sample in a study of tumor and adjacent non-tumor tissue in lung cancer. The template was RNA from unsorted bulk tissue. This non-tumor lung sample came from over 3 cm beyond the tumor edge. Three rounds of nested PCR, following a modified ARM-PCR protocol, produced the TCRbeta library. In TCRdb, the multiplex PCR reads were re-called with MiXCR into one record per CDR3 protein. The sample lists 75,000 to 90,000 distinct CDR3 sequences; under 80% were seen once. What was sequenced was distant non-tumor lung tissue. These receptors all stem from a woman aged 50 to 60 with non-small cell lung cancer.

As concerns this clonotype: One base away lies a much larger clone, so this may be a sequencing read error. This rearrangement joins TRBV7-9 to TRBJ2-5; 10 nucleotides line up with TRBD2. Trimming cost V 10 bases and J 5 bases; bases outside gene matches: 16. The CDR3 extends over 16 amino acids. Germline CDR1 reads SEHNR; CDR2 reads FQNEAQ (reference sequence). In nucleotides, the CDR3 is TGTGCCAACAGAAGCCCAGCGGGAGGGCTCTGGGAGACCCAGTACTTC. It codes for CANRSPAGGLWETQYF. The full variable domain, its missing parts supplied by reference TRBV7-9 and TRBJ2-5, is DTGVSQNPRHKITKRGQNVTFRCDPISEHNRLYWYRQTLGQGPEFLTYFQNEAQLEKSRLLSDRFSAERPKGSFSTLEIQRTEQGDSAMYLCANRSPAGGLWETQYFGPGTRLLVL.

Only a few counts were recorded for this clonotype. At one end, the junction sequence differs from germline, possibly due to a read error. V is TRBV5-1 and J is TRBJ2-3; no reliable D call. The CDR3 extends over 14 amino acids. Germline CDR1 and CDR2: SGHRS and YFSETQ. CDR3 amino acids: CTSSLEFVTDTQYF. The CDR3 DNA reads TGCACCAGCAGCTTGGAGTTCGTCACAGATACGCAGTATTTT.

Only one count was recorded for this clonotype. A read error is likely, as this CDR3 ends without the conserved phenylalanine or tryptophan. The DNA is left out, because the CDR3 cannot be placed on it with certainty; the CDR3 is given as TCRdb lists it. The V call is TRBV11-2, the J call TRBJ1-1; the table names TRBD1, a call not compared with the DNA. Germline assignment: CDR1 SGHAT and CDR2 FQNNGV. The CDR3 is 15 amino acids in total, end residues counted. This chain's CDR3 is CASSLEPGTNTEAFS.

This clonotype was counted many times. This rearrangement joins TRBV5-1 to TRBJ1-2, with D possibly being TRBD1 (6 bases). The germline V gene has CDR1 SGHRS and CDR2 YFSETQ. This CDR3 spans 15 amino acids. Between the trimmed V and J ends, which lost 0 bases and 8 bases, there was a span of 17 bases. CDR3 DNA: TGCGCCAGCAGCTTGGACTCTAACAGGGTTGAAGGCTACACCTTC. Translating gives CASSLDSNRVEGYTF.

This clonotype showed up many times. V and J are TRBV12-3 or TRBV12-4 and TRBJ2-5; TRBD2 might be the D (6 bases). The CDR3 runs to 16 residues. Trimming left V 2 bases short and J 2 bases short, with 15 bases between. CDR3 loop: CASSLWHGSRQETQYF. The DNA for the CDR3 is TGTGCCAGCAGTTTATGGCACGGGAGCAGACAAGAGACCCAGTACTTC.

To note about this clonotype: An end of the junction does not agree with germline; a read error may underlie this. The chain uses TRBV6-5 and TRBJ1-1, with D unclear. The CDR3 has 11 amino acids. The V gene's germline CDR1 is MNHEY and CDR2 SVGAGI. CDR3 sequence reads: CVSSSVGNAFF. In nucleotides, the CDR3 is TGTGTCAGCAGCAGCGTGGGGAATGCTTTCTTT.

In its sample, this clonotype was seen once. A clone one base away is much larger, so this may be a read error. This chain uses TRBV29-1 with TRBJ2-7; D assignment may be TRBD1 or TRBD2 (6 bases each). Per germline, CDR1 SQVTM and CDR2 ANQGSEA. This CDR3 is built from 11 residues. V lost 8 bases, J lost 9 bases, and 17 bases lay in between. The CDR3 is CSIAEGGRQYF. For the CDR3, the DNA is TGCAGCATCGCCGAAGGGGGGAGGCAGTACTTC.

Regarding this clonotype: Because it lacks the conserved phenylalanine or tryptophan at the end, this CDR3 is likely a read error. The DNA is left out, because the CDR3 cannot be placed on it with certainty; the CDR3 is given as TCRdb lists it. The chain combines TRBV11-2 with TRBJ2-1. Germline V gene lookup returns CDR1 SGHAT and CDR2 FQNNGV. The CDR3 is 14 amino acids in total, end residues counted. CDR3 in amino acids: CAGSLEVASNEQFI.

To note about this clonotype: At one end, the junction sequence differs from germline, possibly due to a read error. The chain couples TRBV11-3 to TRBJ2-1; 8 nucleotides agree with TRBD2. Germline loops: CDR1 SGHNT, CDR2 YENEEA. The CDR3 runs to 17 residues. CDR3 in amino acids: CASSLGTSNSSYSEQFF. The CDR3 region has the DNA TGTGCCAGCAGCTTAGGGACTAGCAATAGCTCATACAGTGAGCAGTTCTTC.

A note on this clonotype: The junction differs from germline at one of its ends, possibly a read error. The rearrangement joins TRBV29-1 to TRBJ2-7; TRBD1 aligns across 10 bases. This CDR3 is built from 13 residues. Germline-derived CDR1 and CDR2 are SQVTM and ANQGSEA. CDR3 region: CRVATGQGIDQYF. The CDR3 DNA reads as TGCAGAGTTGCGACGGGACAGGGGATCGATCAGTACTTC.

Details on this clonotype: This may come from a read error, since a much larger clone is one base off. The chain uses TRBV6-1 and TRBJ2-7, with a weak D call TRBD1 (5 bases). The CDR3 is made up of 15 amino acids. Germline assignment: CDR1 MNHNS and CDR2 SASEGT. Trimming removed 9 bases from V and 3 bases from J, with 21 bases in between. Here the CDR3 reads CARSPRVTEYYEQYV. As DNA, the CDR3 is TGTGCCAGAAGTCCCCGAGTGACAGAGTACTACGAGCAGTACGTC.

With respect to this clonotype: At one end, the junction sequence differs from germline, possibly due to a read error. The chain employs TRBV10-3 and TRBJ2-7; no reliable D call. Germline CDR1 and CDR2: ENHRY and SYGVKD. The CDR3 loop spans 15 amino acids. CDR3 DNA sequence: TGTGCCGTCAGTGAGTCGAGGAACAGAGGCTACGAGCAGTACTTC. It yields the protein CAVSESRNRGYEQYF.

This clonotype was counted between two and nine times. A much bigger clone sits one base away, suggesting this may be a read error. Written as DNA, the CDR3 is TGTGCCAGCAGTGATGGGGGAGGGGATCAGCCCCAGCATTTT. It is translated as CASSDGGGDQPQHF. The V call is TRBV25-1, the J call TRBJ1-5; D perhaps matches TRBD1 (5 bases). V lost 3 bases and J lost 5, with 11 bases in between. The CDR3 spans 14 residues. Germline CDR1 reads MGHDK; CDR2 reads SYGVNS.

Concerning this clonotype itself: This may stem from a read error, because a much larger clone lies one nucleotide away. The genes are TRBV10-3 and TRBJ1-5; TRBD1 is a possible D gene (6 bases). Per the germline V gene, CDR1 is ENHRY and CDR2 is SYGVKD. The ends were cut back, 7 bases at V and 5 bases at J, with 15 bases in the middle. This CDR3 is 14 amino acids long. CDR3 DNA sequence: TGTGCCATCAATAGACAGGTGGTTGATCAGCCCCAGCATTTT. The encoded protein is CAINRQVVDQPQHF.

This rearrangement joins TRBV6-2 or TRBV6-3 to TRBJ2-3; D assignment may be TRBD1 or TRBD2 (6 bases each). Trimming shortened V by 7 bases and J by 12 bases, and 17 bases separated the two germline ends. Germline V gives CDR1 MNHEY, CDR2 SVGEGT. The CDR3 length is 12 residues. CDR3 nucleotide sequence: TGTGCCAGCAAGGGGGACTCTGGTACTCAGTATTTT. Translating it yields CASKGDSGTQYF.

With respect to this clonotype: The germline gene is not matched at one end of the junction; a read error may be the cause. CDR3 bases: TGTGCCACCAGTGACCCTTCCTTAGGAGGCTCTGGGGCCAAGGTCCTGACTTTC. Translation gives CATSDPSLGGSGAKVLTF. V usage is TRBV24-1 and J usage is TRBJ2-6, with D possibly called TRBD1 or TRBD2 (5 bases each). The CDR3 is 18 residues long. CDR1 is KGHDR and CDR2 is SFDVKD in the germline V gene.

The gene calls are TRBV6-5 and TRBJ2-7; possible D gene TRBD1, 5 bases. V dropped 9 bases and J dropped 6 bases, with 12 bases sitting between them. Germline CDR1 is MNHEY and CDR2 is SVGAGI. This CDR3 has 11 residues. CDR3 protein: CASRQQGEQYF. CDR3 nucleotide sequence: TGTGCCAGTAGGCAGCAGGGCGAGCAGTACTTC.

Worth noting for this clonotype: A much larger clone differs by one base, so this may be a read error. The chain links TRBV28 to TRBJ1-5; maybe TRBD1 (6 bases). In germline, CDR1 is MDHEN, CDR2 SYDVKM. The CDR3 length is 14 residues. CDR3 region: CTSSFWSGGGPQHF. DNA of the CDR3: TGTACCAGCAGTTTTTGGTCGGGAGGGGGGCCCCAGCATTTT.

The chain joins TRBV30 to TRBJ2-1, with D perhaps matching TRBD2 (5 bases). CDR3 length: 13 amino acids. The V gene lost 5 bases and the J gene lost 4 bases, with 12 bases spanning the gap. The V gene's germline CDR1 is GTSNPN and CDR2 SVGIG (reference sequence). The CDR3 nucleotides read TGTGCCTGGGAGCGGATCTTATACAATGAGCAGTTCTTC. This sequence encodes CAWERILYNEQFF.

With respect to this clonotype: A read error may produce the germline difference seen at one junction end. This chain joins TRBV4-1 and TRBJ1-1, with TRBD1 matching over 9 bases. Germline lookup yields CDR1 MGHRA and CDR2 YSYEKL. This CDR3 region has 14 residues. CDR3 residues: CASNHRTGGTEVFF. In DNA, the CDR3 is TGCGCCAGCAACCACCGCACAGGGGGCACTGAAGTTTTCTTT.

The DNA of the CDR3 is TGTGCCAGCAGTTATTACCGGGGGACGAGCACAGATACGCAGCATTTT. The encoded protein is CASSYYRGTSTDTQHF. V and J are TRBV6-5 and TRBJ2-3; D is perhaps TRBD1 (5 bases). With the DNA end fitting TRBJ1-5 better, the J assignment may be wrong. From germline, CDR1 is MNHEY and CDR2 SVGAGI. The CDR3 consists of 16 residues.

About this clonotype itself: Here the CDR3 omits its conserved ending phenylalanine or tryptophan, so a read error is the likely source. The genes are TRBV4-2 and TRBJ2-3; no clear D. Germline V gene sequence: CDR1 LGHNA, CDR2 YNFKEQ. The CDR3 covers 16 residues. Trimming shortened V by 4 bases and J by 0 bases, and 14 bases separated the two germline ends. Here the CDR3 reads CASSPVCEESTDTQYY. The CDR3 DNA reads TGTGCCAGCAGCCCGGTATGCGAGGAGAGCACAGATACGCAGTATTAT.

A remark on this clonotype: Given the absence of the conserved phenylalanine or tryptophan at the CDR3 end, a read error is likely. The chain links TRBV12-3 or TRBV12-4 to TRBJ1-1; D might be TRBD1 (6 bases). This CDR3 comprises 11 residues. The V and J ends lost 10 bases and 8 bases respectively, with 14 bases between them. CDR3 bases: TGTGCCAACAGGGTAGAGGTAGAAGCTTTCCTT. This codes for CANRVEVEAFL.

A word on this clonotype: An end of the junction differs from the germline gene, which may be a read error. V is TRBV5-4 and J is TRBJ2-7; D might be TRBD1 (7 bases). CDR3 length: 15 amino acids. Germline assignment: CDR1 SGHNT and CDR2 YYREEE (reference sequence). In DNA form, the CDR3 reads TGCGCCAGTAGCTTTGGGCGGGACAGCTCCTACGAGCAGTACTTC. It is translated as CASSFGRDSSYEQYF.

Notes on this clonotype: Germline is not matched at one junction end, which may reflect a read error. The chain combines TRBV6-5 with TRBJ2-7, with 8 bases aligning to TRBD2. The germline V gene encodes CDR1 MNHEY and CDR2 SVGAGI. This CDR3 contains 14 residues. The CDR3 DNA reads TGTGCCACCAGTTTTAGCGGGATGGTTGGCGAGCAGTACTTC. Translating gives CATSFSGMVGEQYF.

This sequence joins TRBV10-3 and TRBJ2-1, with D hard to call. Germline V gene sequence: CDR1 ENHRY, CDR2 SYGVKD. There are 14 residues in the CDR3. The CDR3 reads CDNSPACSYNEQFF. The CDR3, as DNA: TGTGACAATTCCCCCGCATGCTCCTACAATGAGCAGTTCTTC.

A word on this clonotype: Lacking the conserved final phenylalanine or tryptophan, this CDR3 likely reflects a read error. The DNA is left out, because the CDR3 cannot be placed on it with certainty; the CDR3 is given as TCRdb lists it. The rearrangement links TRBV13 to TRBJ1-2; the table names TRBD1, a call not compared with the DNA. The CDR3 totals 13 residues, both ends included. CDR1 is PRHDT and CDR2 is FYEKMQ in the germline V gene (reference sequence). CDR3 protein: CASSRSGDYGYTI.

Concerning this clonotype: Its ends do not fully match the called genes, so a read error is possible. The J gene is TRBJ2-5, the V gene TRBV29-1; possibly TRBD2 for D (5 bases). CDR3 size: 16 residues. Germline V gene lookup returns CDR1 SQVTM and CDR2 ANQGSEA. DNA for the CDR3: TGCAGCGTAGAAGGAGGTGGAGTGCCCCGAGAAAAGGCCCAGTACTTC. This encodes CSVEGGGVPREKAQYF.

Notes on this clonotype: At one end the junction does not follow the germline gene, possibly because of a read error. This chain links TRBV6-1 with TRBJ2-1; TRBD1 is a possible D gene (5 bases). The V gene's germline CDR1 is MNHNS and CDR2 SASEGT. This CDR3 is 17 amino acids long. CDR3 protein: CASTQVTGHQLDNEQFF. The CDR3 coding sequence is TGTGCCAGCACCCAGGTTACAGGCCATCAACTCGACAATGAGCAGTTTTTC.